This passage covers 30 T cell receptor beta chains from one sample sequenced in a study of HIV-infected children after antiretroviral therapy interruption. Treatment indicated: PENTA 11 planned treatment interruption arm or continuous ART arm. Unique molecular identifiers were included in an RNA-based 3' RACE TCR library. TCRdb re-called the 3' RACE reads with MiXCR, one entry per CDR3 protein. The table lists approximately 89,000 distinct CDR3 sequences, around 6.9% of them singletons, with 0.9% to 1.4% in the top ten. Material: CD45RA+ CD4+ T cells from PBMCs, pooled from several time points, obtained from a donor given antiretroviral therapy, either interrupted or continuous. Subset given: naive CD4+ CD45RA+ CD45RO- T cells. These receptors originate from a pool of human donors with HIV.

This clonotype was seen ten or more times. The chain uses TRBV9 and TRBJ2-5, with 13 bases identical to TRBD2. With 4 bases clipped from V and 3 bases from J, the junction kept 3 bases outside the gene matches. The V gene's germline CDR1 is SGDLS and CDR2 YYNGEE. The CDR3 consists of 15 residues. CDR3 residues: CASSSGTSGEETQYF. CDR3 in DNA: TGTGCCAGCAGCTCCGGGACTAGCGGGGAAGAGACCCAGTACTTC.

This clonotype was detected many times. The V gene is TRBV7-9, the J gene TRBJ1-2; TRBD1 matches at 7 bases. Germline values: CDR1 SEHNR, CDR2 FQNEAQ (reference sequence). J was trimmed by 13 bases and V by 3 bases; bases with no gene match: 14. The CDR3 sequence is 14 residues long. The CDR3 loop is CASSFGLQGTGSTF. For the CDR3, the DNA is TGTGCCAGCAGCTTCGGACTACAGGGGACGGGCAGCACCTTC. Drawing the rest from reference TRBV7-9 and TRBJ1-2, the complete variable domain is DTGVSQNPRHKITKRGQNVTFRCDPISEHNRLYWYRQTLGQGPEFLTYFQNEAQLEKSRLLSDRFSAERPKGSFSTLEIQRTEQGDSAMYLCASSFGLQGTGSTFGSGTRLTVV.

The sample holds many counts of this clonotype. The chain joins TRBV5-6 to TRBJ1-1; possibly TRBD1 for D (6 bases). The CDR3 is made up of 11 amino acids. The germline gives CDR1 SGHDT, CDR2 YYEEEE. V was pared by 1 base and J by 14 bases, with 12 bases between. The CDR3 DNA reads TGTGCCAGCAGCTTGCCAGGGGAAATCTTCTTT. Protein: CASSLPGEIFF.

This clonotype occurred many times. The chain has TRBV5-1 and TRBJ2-5; no clear D gene. V lost 3 bases and J 2 bases, leaving 17 bases between the germline ends. The CDR3 extends over 16 amino acids. Germline loops: CDR1 SGHRS, CDR2 YFSETQ. The CDR3 DNA follows: TGCGCCAGCAGCTATACATCTCTCCCACCACAAGAGACCCAGTACTTC. Translating it yields CASSYTSLPPQETQYF.

This clonotype appeared many times. J is TRBJ1-2 and V is TRBV7-9, with no clear D. V was shortened by 2 bases and J by 6 bases, with 13 bases between the two germline ends. This CDR3 region has 14 residues. The germline V gene encodes CDR1 SEHNR and CDR2 FQNEAQ (reference sequence). In DNA, the CDR3 is TGTGCCAGCAGCTTACTCCCTCGCCGGCATGGCTACACCTTC. Translation gives CASSLLPRRHGYTF.

This clonotype has at least ten counts. V and J are TRBV14 and TRBJ1-4; D unclear. Germline V gene sequence: CDR1 SGHDN, CDR2 FVKESK. V was clipped by 3 bases and J by 7 bases, with 9 bases between them. The CDR3 runs to 13 residues. The CDR3 nucleotides are TGTGCCAGCAGCCACGTTGCAAGTGAAAAACTGTTTTTT. Translating gives CASSHVASEKLFF.

This clonotype has just a few counts. V gene TRBV29-1 combines with J gene TRBJ2-7, with 10 bases identical to TRBD1. This CDR3 spans 14 amino acids. J lost 1 base, V lost 6 bases, and 6 bases had no gene match. CDR1 and CDR2 from the germline V gene are SQVTM and ANQGSEA. Written as DNA, the CDR3 is TGCAGCGTCGCTTCGGGACAGGGGTCCTACGAGCAGTACTTC. This translates into CSVASGQGSYEQYF.

Only a few counts were recorded for this clonotype. The gene calls are TRBV20-1 and TRBJ2-7; 8 bases line up with TRBD1. V was clipped by 2 bases and J by 4 bases; unmatched bases: 7. The CDR3 has 14 residues. The germline V gene has CDR1 DFQATT and CDR2 SNEGSKA (reference sequence). CDR3 residues: CSARSPDRGYEQYF. The CDR3 bases are TGCAGTGCTAGATCCCCCGACAGGGGTTACGAGCAGTACTTC.

The V call is TRBV10-3, the J call TRBJ2-3; perhaps TRBD1 as D (5 bases). The germline gives CDR1 ENHRY, CDR2 SYGVKD. Trimming cost V 5 bases and J 0 bases, with 15 bases left between them. The CDR3 extends over 16 amino acids. The CDR3 DNA sequence: TGTGCCATCAGTCCCAGCCATGGGGCTAGCACAGATACGCAGTATTTT. This translates into CAISPSHGASTDTQYF.

This clonotype was observed a handful of times. The chain joins TRBV7-3 to TRBJ2-3; 10 bases fit TRBD2. Germline V gene sequence: CDR1 SGHTA, CDR2 FQGTGA. V lost 5 bases, J lost 7 bases, and 18 bases stayed unmatched. CDR3 length equals 18 residues. The CDR3 coding sequence is TGTGCCAGCAGCCCGTCGGCACTAGCGGGAACTTTTCGGAATACGCAGTATTTT. It encodes CASSPSALAGTFRNTQYF.

As for this clonotype: This may stem from a read error, because a much larger clone lies one nucleotide away. The rearrangement joins TRBV5-1 to TRBJ2-7; 7 nucleotides match TRBD1. In germline, CDR1 is SGHRS, CDR2 YFSETQ. The length of the CDR3 is 15 residues. This CDR3 is CTSSTGTVSSYEQYF. The CDR3 coding sequence is TGCACCAGCAGCACTGGGACAGTGAGCTCCTACGAGCAGTACTTC.

This rearrangement joins TRBV24-1 to TRBJ2-6; 11 bases agree with TRBD2. This CDR3 has 21 residues. Germline trimming cut 7 bases from V and 2 bases from J; bases unmatched to any gene: 18. CDR1 and CDR2 from the germline V gene are KGHDR and SFDVKD. The CDR3 sequence: CATSPRELAGVRWAGANVLTF. As DNA, the CDR3 is TGTGCCACCAGCCCCAGAGAACTAGCGGGAGTCAGATGGGCTGGGGCCAACGTCCTGACTTTC.

The CDR3 spells CASSHSPLAKNIQYF. CDR3 coding DNA: TGTGCCAGCAGCCACTCCCCTTTAGCCAAAAACATTCAGTACTTC. The chain employs TRBV3-1 and TRBJ2-4; no clear D. Looked up from germline, CDR1 is LGHDT and CDR2 is YNNKEL (reference sequence). Between the trimmed V and J ends, which lost 3 bases and 0 bases, there was a span of 9 bases. This CDR3 region has 15 residues. Filled out from reference TRBV3-1 and TRBJ2-4, the complete variable domain reads DTAVSQTPKYLVTQMGNDKSIKCEQNLGHDTMYWYKQDSKKFLKIMFSYNNKELIINETVPNRFSPKSPDKAHLNLHINSLELGDSAVYFCASSHSPLAKNIQYFGAGTRLSVL.

This clonotype was observed at least ten times. This rearrangement joins TRBV28 to TRBJ2-2; the D gene could be TRBD1 or TRBD2 (5 bases each). The length of the CDR3 is 14 residues. Germline-derived CDR1 and CDR2 are MDHEN and SYDVKM. Trimming took 5 bases from V and 6 from J, leaving 13 bases between them. The CDR3: CASSLSRESGELFF. The CDR3 nucleotides are TGTGCCAGCAGTCTTTCCAGGGAGTCCGGGGAGCTGTTTTTT.

The sample holds many counts of this clonotype. The chain links TRBV4-1 to TRBJ2-5; 7 bases align to TRBD1. V gave up 2 bases and J gave up 4 bases; unmatched junction bases: 1. The CDR3 sequence is 13 residues long. Germline CDR1 MGHRA, CDR2 YSYEKL. The DNA of the CDR3 is TGCGCCAGCAGCCAATGGACAGGAGAGACCCAGTACTTC. It specifies CASSQWTGETQYF.

The chain is built from TRBV19 and TRBJ1-4; D gene ambiguous. There are 12 residues in the CDR3. Germline CDR1 and CDR2: LNHDA and SQIVND (reference sequence). V lost 10 bases and J 8 bases, leaving 14 bases between the germline ends. The CDR3 DNA reads TGTGCCACGAACGCCCCGGGGGAAAAACTGTTTTTT. Protein: CATNAPGEKLFF.

V is TRBV20-1 and J is TRBJ2-3; unclear D gene. Trimming took 6 bases from V and 6 from J, leaving 22 bases between them. From germline, CDR1 is DFQATT and CDR2 SNEGSKA (reference sequence). The CDR3 is made up of 15 amino acids. In DNA, the CDR3 is TGCAGTGCCCCCCGGGCCGACACAACAATGGATACGCAGTATTTT. Translating gives CSAPRADTTMDTQYF.

This clonotype was seen at least ten times. The chain recombines TRBV18 with TRBJ2-5; D gene uncertain. This CDR3 comprises 11 residues. Trimming took off 1 base at V and 3 bases at J, with 0 bases between the two ends. The germline CDR1 and CDR2 sequences are KGHSH and LQKENI. CDR3 bases: TGTGCCAGCTCACCACAAGAGACCCAGTACTTC. It is translated as CASSPQETQYF.

This clonotype was counted at least ten times. One junction end disagrees with the germline gene, perhaps due to a read error. CDR3 DNA: TGTGCCAGCAGTTTATTTTCGACGGGGGAGGCGGACTTC. Amino acids: CASSLFSTGEADF. The chain joins TRBV12-3 or TRBV12-4 to TRBJ2-7, with a tentative D call TRBD2 (6 bases). CDR3 length equals 13 residues.

There are a few counts of this clonotype. This sequence joins TRBV19 and TRBJ1-5, with 9 nucleotides matching TRBD1. The J segment lost 4 bases and the V segment lost 2 bases, leaving 3 bases of the junction unmatched. The CDR3 consists of 15 residues. Germline V lookup: CDR1 LNHDA, CDR2 SQIVND (reference sequence). CDR3 protein: CASSIQGTGNQPQHF. The DNA of the CDR3 is TGTGCCAGTAGTATACAAGGGACAGGGAATCAGCCCCAGCATTTT.

The table lists this clonotype with many counts. The V and J genes are TRBV10-3 and TRBJ2-3; the D is unclear. Trimming removed 8 bases from V and 2 bases from J, with 5 bases in between. This CDR3 comprises 11 residues. Looked up from germline, CDR1 is ENHRY and CDR2 is SYGVKD. CDR3 sequence: CAIGITDTQYF. In DNA, the CDR3 is TGTGCCATCGGAATCACAGATACGCAGTATTTT.

The CDR3 sequence is CASSLGTSLETQYF. DNA for the CDR3: TGTGCCAGCAGCTTAGGGACTAGCCTCGAGACCCAGTACTTC. The chain combines TRBV7-2 with TRBJ2-5, with 8 nucleotides matching TRBD2. Per germline, CDR1 SGHTA and CDR2 FQGNSA. V was pared by 1 base and J by 5 bases, with 3 bases of the junction left unmatched. The CDR3 spans 14 residues.

At least ten counts were recorded for this clonotype. The chain links TRBV18 to TRBJ2-7, with 7 bases lining up with TRBD1. Trimming at V came to 3 bases and at J to 3 bases, leaving 5 bases not matched to a gene. The CDR3 consists of 14 residues. CDR1 and CDR2 (germline): KGHSH, LQKENI. CDR3 amino acids: CASSPDRAGYEQYF. The CDR3 nucleotides are TGTGCCAGCTCACCCGACAGGGCTGGCTACGAGCAGTACTTC.

This clonotype was counted only a few times. The DNA for the CDR3 is TGCGCCAGCAGGGGGCGGGGGGGCCAAGATACGCAGTATTTT. Amino acid sequence: CASRGRGGQDTQYF. This sequence joins TRBV5-1 and TRBJ2-3; 9 bases agree with TRBD2. The CDR3 is 14 residues long. V shed 5 bases and J 5 bases; nucleotides not matched to a gene: 6. Germline V lookup: CDR1 SGHRS, CDR2 YFSETQ.

This clonotype has a count of ten or more. V and J are TRBV19 and TRBJ2-3, with D perhaps matching TRBD1 (5 bases). Germline V gene lookup returns CDR1 LNHDA and CDR2 SQIVND (reference sequence). This CDR3 has 14 residues. Trimming removed 5 bases from V and 2 bases from J, with 11 bases in between. This chain's CDR3 is CASSSRTLTDTQYF. The CDR3 DNA sequence: TGTGCCAGTAGTTCAAGGACACTCACAGATACGCAGTATTTT.

The chain uses TRBV11-1 and TRBJ2-3; D uncertain. This CDR3 contains 14 residues. Per the germline V gene, CDR1 is SGHAT and CDR2 is FQDESV (reference sequence). V shed 4 bases and J shed 4 bases, with 12 bases lying between them. CDR3: CASSSTQVADTQYF. In nucleotides, the CDR3 is TGTGCCAGCAGCTCAACCCAGGTTGCAGATACGCAGTATTTT.

The sample holds many counts of this clonotype. One end of the junction is discordant with germline, which a read error may explain. This rearrangement joins TRBV12-3 or TRBV12-4 to TRBJ2-7; the D gene is possibly TRBD1 (5 bases). The CDR3 spans 12 residues. CDR3: CASSLDAGPGNF. The CDR3 nucleotides read TGTGCCAGCAGTTTAGATGCAGGGCCAGGAAACTTC.

This clonotype was seen a few times. J is TRBJ2-3 and V is TRBV12-5, with 9 bases fitting TRBD1. Germline V gene lookup returns CDR1 LGHNT and CDR2 FRNRAP. CDR3 length equals 15 residues. Losses at the gene ends were 6 bases for V and 4 bases for J; bases not matched to a gene: 8. The CDR3, as DNA: TGTGCTAGTGGCCCCGGGACAGGGTCTCCAGATACGCAGTATTTT. Its protein product is CASGPGTGSPDTQYF.

This clonotype was detected ten times or more. The genes are TRBV10-3 and TRBJ2-5; the D is unclear. CDR1 and CDR2 (germline): ENHRY, SYGVKD. The CDR3 is 12 amino acids. V was cut by 3 bases and J by 2 bases, with 4 bases left in between. CDR3 loop: CAISESQETQYF. For the CDR3, the DNA is TGTGCCATCAGTGAATCGCAAGAGACCCAGTACTTC.

V is TRBV5-1 and J is TRBJ1-5, with unresolved D. The CDR3 runs 15 residues. Trimming took 0 bases from V and 4 from J, leaving 11 bases between them. CDR1 SGHRS and CDR2 YFSETQ come from the germline V gene. The CDR3 loop is CASSLGLGENQPQHF. The CDR3, as DNA: TGCGCCAGCAGCTTGGGCCTCGGGGAAAATCAGCCCCAGCATTTT.